This T cell receptor (beta chain) was profiled in a study of siplizumab effects on memory and regulatory T cells. Here immunoSEQ multiplex PCR was the method, and the copy in TCRdb shows in-frame clones only, minus some. Of about 50,000 clones listed, about 88% are singletons. Note on this clone: The same CDR3 is also encoded by other DNA sequences in this sample.

The V gene end was trimmed by 7 bases and the J gene end by 2 bases; junction bases not matched to a gene: 10. Germline CDR1 and CDR2: MNHEY and SMNVEV (reference sequence). This CDR3 has 15 amino acids. The chain joins TRBV27 to TRBJ2-5; 7 nucleotides align to TRBD2. The source is a human donor in good health. Sample: naive CD8+ T cells sorted from blood. CDR3: CASTDRGGVQETQYF. CDR3 sequence (DNA): TGTGCCAGCACGGATAGGGGAGGGGTTCAAGAGACCCAGTACTTC.